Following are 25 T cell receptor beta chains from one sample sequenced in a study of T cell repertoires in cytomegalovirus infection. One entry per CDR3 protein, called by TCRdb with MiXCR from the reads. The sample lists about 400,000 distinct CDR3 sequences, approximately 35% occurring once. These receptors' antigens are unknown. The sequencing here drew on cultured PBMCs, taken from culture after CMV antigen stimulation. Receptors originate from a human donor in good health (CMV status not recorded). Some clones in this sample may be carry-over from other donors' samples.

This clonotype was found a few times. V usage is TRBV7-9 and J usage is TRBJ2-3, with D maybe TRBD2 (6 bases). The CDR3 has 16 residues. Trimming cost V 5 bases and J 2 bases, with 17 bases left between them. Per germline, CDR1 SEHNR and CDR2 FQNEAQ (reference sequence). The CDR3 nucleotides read TGTGCCAGCAGCCCCCCCGGGGAGGCGACCACAGATACGCAGTATTTT. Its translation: CASSPPGEATTDTQYF.

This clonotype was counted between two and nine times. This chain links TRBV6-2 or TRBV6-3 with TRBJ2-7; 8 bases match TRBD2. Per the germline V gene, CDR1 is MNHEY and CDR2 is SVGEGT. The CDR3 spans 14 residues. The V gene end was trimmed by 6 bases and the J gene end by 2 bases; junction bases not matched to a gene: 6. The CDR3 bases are TGTGCCAGCAGATTCGAAGCGGGGGCCTACGAGCAGTACTTC. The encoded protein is CASRFEAGAYEQYF.

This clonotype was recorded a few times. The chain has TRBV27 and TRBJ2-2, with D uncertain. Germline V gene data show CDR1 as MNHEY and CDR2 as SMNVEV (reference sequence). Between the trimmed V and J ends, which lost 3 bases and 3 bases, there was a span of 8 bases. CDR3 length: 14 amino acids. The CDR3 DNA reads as TGTGCCAGCAGTTTGAGTCCTTACACCGGGGAGCTGTTTTTT. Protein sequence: CASSLSPYTGELFF.

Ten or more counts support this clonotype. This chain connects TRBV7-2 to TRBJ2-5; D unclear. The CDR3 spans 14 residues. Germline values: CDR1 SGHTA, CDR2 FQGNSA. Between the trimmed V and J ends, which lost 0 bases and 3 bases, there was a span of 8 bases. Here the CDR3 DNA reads TGTGCCAGCAGCTTAGCCCTCCTAAAAGAGACCCAGTACTTC. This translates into CASSLALLKETQYF.

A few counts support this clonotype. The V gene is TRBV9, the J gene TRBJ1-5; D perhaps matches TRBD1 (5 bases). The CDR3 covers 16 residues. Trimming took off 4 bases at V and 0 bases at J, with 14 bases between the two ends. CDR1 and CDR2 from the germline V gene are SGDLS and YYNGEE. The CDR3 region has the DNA TGTGCCAGCAGCCCAGGTGGGGGTCATAGCAATCAGCCCCAGCATTTT. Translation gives CASSPGGGHSNQPQHF. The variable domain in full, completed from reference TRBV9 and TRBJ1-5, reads DSGVTQTPKHLITATGQRVTLRCSPRSGDLSVYWYQQSLDQGLQFLIQYYNGEERAKGNILERFSAQQFPDLHSELNLSSLELGDSALYFCASSPGGGHSNQPQHFGDGTRLSIL.

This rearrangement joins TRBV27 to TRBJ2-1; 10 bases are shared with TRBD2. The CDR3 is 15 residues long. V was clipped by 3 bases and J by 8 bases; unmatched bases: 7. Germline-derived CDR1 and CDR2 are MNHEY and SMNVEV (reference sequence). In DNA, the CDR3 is TGTGCCAGCAGTTTGGGACTAGCGATTGAGGATGAGCAGTTCTTC. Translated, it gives CASSLGLAIEDEQFF.

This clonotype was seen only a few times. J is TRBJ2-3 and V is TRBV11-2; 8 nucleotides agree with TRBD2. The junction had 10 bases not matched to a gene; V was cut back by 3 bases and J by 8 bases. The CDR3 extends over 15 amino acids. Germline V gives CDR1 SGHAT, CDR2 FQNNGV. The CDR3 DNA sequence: TGTGCCAGCAGCTTGGCGGCCGGGAGGGCCGCTACGCAGTATTTT. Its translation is CASSLAAGRAATQYF.

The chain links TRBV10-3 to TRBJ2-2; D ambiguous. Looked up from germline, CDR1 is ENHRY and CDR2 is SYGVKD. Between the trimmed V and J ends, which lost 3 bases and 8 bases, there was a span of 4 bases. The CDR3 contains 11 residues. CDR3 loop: CAISELGELFF. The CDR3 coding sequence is TGTGCCATCAGTGAACTAGGGGAGCTGTTTTTT.

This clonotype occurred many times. This CDR3 reads CASSQRGANTEAFF. CDR3 DNA: TGTGCCAGCAGCCAGAGGGGCGCGAACACTGAAGCTTTCTTT. The V gene is TRBV7-8, the J gene TRBJ1-1; TRBD1 might be the D (5 bases). The CDR3 runs to 14 residues. V was clipped by 5 bases and J by 1 base, with 11 bases between them. Germline loops: CDR1 SGHVS, CDR2 FQNEAQ.

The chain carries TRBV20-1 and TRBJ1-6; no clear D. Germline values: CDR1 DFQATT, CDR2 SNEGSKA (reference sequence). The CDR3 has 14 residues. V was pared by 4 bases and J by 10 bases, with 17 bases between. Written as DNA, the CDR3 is TGCAGTGCTATGCCCTCCGGTATCGTCTCACCCCTCCACTTT. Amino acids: CSAMPSGIVSPLHF.

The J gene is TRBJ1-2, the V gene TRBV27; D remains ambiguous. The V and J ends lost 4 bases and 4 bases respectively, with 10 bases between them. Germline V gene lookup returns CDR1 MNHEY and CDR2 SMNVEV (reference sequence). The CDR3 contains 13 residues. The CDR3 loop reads CASSSLRVYGYTF. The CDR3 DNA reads TGTGCCAGCAGTTCACTTAGGGTCTATGGCTACACCTTC.

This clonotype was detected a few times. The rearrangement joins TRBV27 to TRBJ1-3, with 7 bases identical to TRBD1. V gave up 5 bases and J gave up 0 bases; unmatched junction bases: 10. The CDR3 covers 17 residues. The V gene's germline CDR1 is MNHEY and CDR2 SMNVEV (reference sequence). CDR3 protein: CASSPHRQGRSGNTIYF. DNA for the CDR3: TGTGCCAGCAGTCCACACCGACAGGGACGCTCTGGAAACACCATATATTTT.

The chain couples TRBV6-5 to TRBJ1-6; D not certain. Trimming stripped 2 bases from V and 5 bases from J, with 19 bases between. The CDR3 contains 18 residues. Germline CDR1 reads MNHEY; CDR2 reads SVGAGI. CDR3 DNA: TGTGCCAGCAGTTACATTGGGATCCGATCCGGACATAATTCACCCCTCCACTTT. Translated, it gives CASSYIGIRSGHNSPLHF.

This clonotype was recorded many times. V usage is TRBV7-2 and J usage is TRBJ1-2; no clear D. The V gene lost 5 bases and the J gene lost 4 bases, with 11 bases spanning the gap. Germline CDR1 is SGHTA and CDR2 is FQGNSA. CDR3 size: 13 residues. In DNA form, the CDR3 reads TGTGCCAGCAGCGGAGCGGGAGTCTATGGCTACACCTTC. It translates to CASSGAGVYGYTF.

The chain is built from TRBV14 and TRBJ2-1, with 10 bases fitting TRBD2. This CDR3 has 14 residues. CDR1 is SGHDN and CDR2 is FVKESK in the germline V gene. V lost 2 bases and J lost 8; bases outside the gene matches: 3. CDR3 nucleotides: TGTGCCAGCAGCCAACTAGCGGGAGCGGATGAGCAGTTCTTC. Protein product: CASSQLAGADEQFF.

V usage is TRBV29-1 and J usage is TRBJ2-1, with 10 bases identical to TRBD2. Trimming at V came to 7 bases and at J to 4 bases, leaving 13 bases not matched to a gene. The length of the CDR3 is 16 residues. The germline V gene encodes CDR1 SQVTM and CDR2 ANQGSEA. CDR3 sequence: CSAPPEAGGMYNEQFF. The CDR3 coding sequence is TGCAGCGCCCCCCCGGAAGCGGGAGGGATGTACAATGAGCAGTTCTTC.

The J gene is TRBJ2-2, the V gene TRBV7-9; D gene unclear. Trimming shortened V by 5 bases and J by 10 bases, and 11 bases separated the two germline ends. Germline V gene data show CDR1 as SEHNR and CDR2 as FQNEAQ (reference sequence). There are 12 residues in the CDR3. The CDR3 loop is CASSTRPPELFF. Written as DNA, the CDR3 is TGTGCCAGCAGCACCAGGCCCCCGGAGCTGTTTTTT.

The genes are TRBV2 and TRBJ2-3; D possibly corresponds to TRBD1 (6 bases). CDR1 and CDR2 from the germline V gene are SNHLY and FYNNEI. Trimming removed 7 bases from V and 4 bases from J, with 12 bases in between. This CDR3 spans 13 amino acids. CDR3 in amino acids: CASTLPGADTQYF. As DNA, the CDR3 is TGTGCCAGCACCCTCCCAGGGGCAGATACGCAGTATTTT.

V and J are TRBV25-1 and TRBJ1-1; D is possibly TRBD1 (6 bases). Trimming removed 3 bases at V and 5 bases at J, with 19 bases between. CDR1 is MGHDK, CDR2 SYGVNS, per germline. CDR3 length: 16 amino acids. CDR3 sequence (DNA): TGTGCCAGCAGTGACGGGGGGCAAATTAGTGGAACTGAAGCTTTCTTT. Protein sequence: CASSDGGQISGTEAFF.

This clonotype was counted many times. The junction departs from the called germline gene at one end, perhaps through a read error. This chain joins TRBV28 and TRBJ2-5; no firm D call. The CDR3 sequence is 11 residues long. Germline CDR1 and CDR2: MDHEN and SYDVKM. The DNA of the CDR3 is TGTGCCAGCAGCACCCTAGAGATCCAGTACTTC. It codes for CASSTLEIQYF. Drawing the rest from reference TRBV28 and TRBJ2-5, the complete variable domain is DVKVTQSSRYLVKRTGEKVFLECVQDMDHENMFWYRQDPGLGLRLIYFSYDVKMKEKGDIPEGYSVSREKKERFSLILESASTNQTSMYLCASSTLEIQYFGPGTRLLVL.

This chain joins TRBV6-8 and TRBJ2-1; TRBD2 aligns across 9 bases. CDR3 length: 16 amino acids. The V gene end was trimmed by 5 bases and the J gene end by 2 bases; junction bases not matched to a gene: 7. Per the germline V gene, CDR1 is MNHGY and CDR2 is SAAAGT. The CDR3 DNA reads TGTGCCAGCAGTCCAGGACTAGCGCCAACCTACAATGAGCAGTTCTTC. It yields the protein CASSPGLAPTYNEQFF.

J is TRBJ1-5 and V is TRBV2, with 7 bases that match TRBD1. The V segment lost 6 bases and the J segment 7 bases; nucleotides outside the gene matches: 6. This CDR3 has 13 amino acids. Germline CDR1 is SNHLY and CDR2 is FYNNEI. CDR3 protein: CASRLDRSQPQHF. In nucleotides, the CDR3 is TGTGCCAGCAGGTTGGACAGGTCCCAGCCCCAGCATTTT.

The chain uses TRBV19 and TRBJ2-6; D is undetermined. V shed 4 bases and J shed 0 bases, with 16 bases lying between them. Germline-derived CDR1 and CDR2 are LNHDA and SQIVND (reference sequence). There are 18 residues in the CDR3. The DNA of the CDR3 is TGTGCCAGTAGTACCCACAAGACCCTGAGCTCTGGGGCCAACGTCCTGACTTTC. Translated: CASSTHKTLSSGANVLTF.

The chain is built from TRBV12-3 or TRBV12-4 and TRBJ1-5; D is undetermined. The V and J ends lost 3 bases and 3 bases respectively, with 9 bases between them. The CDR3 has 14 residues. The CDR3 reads CASSFKGINQPQHF. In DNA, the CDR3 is TGTGCCAGCAGTTTCAAGGGAATCAATCAGCCCCAGCATTTT.

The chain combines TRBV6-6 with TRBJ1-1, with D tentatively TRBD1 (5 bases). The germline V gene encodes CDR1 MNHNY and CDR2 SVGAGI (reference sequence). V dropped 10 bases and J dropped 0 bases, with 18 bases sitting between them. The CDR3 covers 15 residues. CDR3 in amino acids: CATYNSRDLNTEAFF. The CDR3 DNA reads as TGTGCCACCTATAACTCCAGGGACCTGAACACTGAAGCTTTCTTT.